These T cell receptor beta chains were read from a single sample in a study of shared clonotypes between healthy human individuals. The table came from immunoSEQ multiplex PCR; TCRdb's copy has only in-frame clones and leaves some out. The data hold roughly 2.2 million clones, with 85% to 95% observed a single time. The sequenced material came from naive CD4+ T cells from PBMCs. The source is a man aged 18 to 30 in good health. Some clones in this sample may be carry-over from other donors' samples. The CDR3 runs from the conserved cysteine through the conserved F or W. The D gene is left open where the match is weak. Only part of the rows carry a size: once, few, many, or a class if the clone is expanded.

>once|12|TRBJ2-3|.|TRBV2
TGTGCCAGCAGTGGCAGGACAGATACGCAGTATTTT
CASSGRTDTQYF
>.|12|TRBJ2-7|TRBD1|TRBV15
TGTGCCACCGGTCAGGGGGCCGGCGAGCAGTACTTC
CATGQGAGEQYF
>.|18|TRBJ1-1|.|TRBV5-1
TGCGCCAGCAGCTTTGGTGGGTCCCCGGGGGTCCCGAACACTGAAGCTTTCTTT
CASSFGGSPGVPNTEAFF
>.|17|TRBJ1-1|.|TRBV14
TGTGCCAGCAGCCAAGCTACCTACGGGACAATCTACACTGAAGCTTTCTTT
CASSQATYGTIYTEAFF
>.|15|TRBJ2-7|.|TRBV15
TGTGCCACCAGCCTCGTCGGGACTGGCACCTACGAGCAGTACTTC
CATSLVGTGTYEQYF
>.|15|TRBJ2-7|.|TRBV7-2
TGTGCCAGCAGCTTAGTCACAGTGACTTCCTACGAGCAGTACTTC
CASSLVTVTSYEQYF
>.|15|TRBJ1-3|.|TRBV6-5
TGTGCCAGCAGTTACTCAACAGGGTTAAGAAACACCATATATTTT
CASSYSTGLRNTIYF
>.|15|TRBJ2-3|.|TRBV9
TGTGCCAGCAGCCCCGGGACCGGGATTGGGGATGCGCAGTATTTT
CASSPGTGIGDAQYF
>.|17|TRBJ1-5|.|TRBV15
TGTGCCACCAACTTAGACAGGACTGCCTTTTCGGGTCAGCCCCAGCATTTT
CATNLDRTAFSGQPQHF
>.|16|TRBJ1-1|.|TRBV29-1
TGCAGCGCCGCGGGGCAATCGGGAGGGGCGAACACTGAAGCTTTCTTT
CSAAGQSGGANTEAFF
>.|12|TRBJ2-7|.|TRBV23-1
TGCGCCAGCAGTAAGCTTTCCTACGAGCAGTACTTC
CASSKLSYEQYF
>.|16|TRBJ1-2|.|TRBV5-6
TGTGCCAGCAGCCTATCCGGCCTGGGGGATGAGTATGGCTACACCTTC
CASSLSGLGDEYGYTF
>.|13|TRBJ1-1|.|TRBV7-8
TGTGCCAGCAGCTTAGTCTCGTTGGGATGGGCTTTCTTT
CASSLVSLGWAFF
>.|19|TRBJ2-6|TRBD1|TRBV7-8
TGTGCCAGCAGCTTAGCGGACAGGGGGCGTGGGTCTGGGGCCAACGTCCTGACTTTC
CASSLADRGRGSGANVLTF
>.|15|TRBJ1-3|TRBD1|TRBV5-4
TGTGCCAGCAGCGACCCGACAGGGGGGGCGAACACCATATATTTT
CASSDPTGGANTIYF
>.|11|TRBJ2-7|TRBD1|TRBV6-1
TGTGCCAGCAGTCAACAGGGGGGGCAGTACTTC
CASSQQGGQYF
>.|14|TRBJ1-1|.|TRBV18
TGTGCCAGCTCACCATCAGGGATGAACACTGAAGCTTTCTTT
CASSPSGMNTEAFF
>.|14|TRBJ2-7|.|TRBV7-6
TGTGCCAGCAAGCGTCAGGCGGGTCCCTACGAGCAGTACTTC
CASKRQAGPYEQYF
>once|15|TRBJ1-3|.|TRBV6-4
TGTGCCAGCACCACCGGACGGTACTCTGGAAACACCATATATTTT
CASTTGRYSGNTIYF
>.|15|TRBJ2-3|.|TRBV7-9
TGTGCCAGCAGCCTGGGGCCAAGGTCTACAGATACGCAGTATTTT
CASSLGPRSTDTQYF
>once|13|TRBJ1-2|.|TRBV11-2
TGTGCCAGCAGCCCAGGACAGAACTATGGCTACACCTTC
CASSPGQNYGYTF
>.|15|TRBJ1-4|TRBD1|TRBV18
TGTGCCAGCTCACCTTTGACAGGGGAGGAAGAAAAACTGTTTTTT
CASSPLTGEEEKLFF